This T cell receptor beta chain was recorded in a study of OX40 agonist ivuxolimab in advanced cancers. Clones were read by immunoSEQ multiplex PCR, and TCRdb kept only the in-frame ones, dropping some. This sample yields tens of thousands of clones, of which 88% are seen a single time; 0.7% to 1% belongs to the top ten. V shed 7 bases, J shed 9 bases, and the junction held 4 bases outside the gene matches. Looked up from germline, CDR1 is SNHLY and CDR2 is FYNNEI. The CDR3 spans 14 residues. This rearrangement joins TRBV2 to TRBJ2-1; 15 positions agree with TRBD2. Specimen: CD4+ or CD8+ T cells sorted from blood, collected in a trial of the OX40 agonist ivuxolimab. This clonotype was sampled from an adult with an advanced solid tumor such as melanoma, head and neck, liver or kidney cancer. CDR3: CASKRTSGRGEQFF. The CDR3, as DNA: TGTGCCAGCAAACGGACTAGCGGGAGGGGTGAGCAGTTCTTC.